This T cell receptor (beta chain) was found in a study of T cells in Graves' hyperthyroidism and ophthalmopathy. Study information: Peripheral blood specimens were obtained at initial diagnosis, prior to any treatment.

Overall study results and limits: The majority of expanded thyroid clonotypes above 0.001 also appeared in blood. Ophthalmopathy was distinguished from stable hyperthyroidism by 13 V-J signatures.

CDR3 length equals 15 residues. Germline V gives CDR1 SGHNT, CDR2 YENEEA. V was cut by 2 bases and J by 3 bases, with 10 bases left in between. As concerns this clonotype: Antigen: not known.

TCR beta CDR3 regions were amplified from RNA transcripts. When the TCR CDR3 underwent first-round RT-PCR, the HTBI primer set was used. TCRdb independently ran MiXCR on the multiplex PCR reads; one entry per CDR3 protein. The sample consists of 500,000 or so distinct CDR3 sequences, roughly a sixth of them appearing once. This receptor was taken from a woman younger than 35 with Graves' ophthalmopathy. The chain employs TRBV11-3 and TRBJ2-2; D possibly uses TRBD1 or TRBD2 (5 bases each). The sequenced sample consisted of blood. The CDR3 region is CASSLSGGHTGELFF. The CDR3 DNA sequence: TGTGCCAGCAGCTTATCTGGGGGACACACCGGGGAGCTGTTTTTT.